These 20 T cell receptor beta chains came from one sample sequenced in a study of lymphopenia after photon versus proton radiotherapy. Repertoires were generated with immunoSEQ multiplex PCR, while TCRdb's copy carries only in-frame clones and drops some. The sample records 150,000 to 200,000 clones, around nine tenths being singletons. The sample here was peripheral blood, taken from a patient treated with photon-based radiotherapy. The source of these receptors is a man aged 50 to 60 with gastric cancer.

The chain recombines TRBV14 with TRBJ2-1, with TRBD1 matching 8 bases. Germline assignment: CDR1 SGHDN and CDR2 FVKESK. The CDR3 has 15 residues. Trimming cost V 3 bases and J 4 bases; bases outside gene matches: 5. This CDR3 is CASSHQGAGYNEQFF. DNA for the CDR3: TGTGCCAGCAGCCACCAGGGGGCTGGTTACAATGAGCAGTTCTTC.

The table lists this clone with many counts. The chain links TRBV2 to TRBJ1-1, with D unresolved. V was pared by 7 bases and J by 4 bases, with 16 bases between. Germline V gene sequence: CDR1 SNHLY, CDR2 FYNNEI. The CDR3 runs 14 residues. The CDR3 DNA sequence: TGTGCCAGCACCAGGACGGAGGTACTCACTGAAGCTTTCTTT. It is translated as CASTRTEVLTEAFF.

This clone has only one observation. CDR3 coding DNA: TGTGCCAGTAGTATAGCCCGTCGGACTAGCGGAGATTACACAGATACGCAGTATTTT. Protein sequence: CASSIARRTSGDYTDTQYF. The chain couples TRBV19 to TRBJ2-3; 10 bases match TRBD2. The CDR3 sequence is 19 residues long. Looked up from germline, CDR1 is LNHDA and CDR2 is SQIVND (reference sequence). J lost 2 bases, V lost 1 base, and 12 bases had no gene match.

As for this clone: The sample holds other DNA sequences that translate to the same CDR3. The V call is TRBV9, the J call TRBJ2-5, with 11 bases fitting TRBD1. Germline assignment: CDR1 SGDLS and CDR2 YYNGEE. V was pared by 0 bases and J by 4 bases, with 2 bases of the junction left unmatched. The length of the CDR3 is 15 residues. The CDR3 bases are TGTGCCAGCAGCGTAGGGACAGGGGGCGGAGAGACCCAGTACTTC. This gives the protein CASSVGTGGGETQYF.

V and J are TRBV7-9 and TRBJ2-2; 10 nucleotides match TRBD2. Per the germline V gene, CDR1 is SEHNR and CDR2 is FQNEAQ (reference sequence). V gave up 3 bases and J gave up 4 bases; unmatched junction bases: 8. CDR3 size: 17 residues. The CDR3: CASSFVPGLAFTGELFF. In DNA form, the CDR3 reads TGTGCCAGCAGCTTCGTTCCGGGACTAGCGTTCACCGGGGAGCTGTTTTTT.

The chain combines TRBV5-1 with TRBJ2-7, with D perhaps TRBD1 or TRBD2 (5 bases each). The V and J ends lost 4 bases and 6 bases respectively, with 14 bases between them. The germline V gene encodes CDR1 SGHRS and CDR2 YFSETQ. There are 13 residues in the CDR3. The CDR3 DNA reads TGCGCCAGCAGCATGGGACCCGCCACCGAGCAGTACTTC. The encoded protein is CASSMGPATEQYF.

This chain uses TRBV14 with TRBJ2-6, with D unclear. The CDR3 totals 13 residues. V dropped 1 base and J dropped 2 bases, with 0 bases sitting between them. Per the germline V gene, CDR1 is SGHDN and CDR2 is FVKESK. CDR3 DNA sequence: TGTGCCAGCAGCCAAGCTGGGGCCAACGTCCTGACTTTC. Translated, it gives CASSQAGANVLTF. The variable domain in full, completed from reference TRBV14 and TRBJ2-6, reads EAGVTQFPSHSVIEKGQTVTLRCDPISGHDNLYWYRRVMGKEIKFLLHFVKESKQDESGMPNNRFLAERTGGTYSTLKVQPAELEDSGVYFCASSQAGANVLTFGAGSRLTVL.

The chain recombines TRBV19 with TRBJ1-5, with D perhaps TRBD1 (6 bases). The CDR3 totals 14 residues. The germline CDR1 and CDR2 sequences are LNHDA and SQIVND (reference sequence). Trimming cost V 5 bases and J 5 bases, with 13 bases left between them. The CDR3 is CASSGLRGDQPQHF. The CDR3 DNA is TGTGCCAGTAGTGGTCTGAGGGGGGATCAGCCCCAGCATTTT. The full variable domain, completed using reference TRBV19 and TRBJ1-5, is DGGITQSPKYLFRKEGQNVTLSCEQNLNHDAMYWYRQDPGQGLRLIYYSQIVNDFQKGDIAEGYSVSREKKESFPLTVTSAQKNPTAFYLCASSGLRGDQPQHFGDGTRLSIL.

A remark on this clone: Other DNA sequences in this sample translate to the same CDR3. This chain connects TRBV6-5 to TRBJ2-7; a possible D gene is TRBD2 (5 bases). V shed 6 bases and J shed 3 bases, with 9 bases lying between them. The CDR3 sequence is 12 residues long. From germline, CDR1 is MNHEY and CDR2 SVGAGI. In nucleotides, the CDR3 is TGTGCCAGCAGCAGAGGAGGCTACGAGCAGTACTTC. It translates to CASSRGGYEQYF.

The CDR3: CASSTWTATYEQYF. CDR3 in DNA: TGTGCCAGCAGCACCTGGACAGCCACCTACGAGCAGTACTTC. The chain joins TRBV7-2 to TRBJ2-7; a weak D match, TRBD1 (6 bases). Germline values: CDR1 SGHTA, CDR2 FQGNSA. This CDR3 spans 14 amino acids. Trimming cost V 5 bases and J 2 bases, with 13 bases left between them.

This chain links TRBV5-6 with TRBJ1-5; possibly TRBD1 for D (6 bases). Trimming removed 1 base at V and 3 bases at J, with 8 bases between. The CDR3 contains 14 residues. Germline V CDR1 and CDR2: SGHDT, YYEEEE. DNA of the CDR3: TGTGCCAGCAGCTTGAGGGGGACCAATCAGCCCCAGCATTTT. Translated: CASSLRGTNQPQHF.

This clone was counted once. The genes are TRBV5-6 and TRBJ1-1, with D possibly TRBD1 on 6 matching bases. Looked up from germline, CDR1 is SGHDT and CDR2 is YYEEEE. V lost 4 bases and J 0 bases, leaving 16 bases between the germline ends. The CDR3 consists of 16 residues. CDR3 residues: CASSRGIGQMNTEAFF. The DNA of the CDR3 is TGTGCCAGCAGCCGTGGTATTGGACAGATGAACACTGAAGCTTTCTTT. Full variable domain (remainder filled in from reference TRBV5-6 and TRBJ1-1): DAGVTQSPTHLIKTRGQQVTLRCSPKSGHDTVSWYQQALGQGPQFIFQYYEEEERQRGNFPDRFSGHQFPNYSSELNVNALLLGDSALYLCASSRGIGQMNTEAFFGQGTRLTVV.

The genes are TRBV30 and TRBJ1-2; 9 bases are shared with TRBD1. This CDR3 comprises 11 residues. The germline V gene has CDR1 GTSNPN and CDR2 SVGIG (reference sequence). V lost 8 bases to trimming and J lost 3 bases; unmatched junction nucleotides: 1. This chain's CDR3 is CARQGDYGYTF. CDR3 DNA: TGTGCCCGACAGGGGGACTATGGCTACACCTTC.

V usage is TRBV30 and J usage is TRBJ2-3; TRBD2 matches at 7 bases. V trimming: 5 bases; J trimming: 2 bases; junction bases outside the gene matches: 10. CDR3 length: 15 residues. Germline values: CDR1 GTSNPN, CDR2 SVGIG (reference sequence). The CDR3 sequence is CAWGPKAGITDTQYF. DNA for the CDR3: TGTGCCTGGGGGCCCAAAGCGGGGATCACAGATACGCAGTATTTT.

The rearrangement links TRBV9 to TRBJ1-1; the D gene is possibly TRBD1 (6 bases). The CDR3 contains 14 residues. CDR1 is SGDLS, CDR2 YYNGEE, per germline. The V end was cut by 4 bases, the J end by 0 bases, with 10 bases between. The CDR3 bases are TGTGCCAGCAGCCCGGGACAACTGAACACTGAAGCTTTCTTT. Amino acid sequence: CASSPGQLNTEAFF.

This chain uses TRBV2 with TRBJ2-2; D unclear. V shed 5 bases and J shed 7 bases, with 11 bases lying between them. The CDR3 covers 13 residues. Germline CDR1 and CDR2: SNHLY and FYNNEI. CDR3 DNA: TGTGCCAGCAGTCCCAATGGTAACGGGGAGCTGTTTTTT. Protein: CASSPNGNGELFF.

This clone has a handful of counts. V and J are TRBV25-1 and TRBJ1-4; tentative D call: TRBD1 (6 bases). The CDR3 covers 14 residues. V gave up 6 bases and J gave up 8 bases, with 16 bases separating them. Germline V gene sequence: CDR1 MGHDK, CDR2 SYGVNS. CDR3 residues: CASRKGDQGEKLFF. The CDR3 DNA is TGTGCCAGCAGGAAGGGGGACCAAGGGGAAAAACTGTTTTTT.

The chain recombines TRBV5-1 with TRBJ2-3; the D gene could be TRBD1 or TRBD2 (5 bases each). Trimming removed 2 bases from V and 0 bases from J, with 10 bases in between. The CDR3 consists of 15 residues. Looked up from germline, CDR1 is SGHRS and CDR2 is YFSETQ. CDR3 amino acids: CASSFGGSSTDTQYF. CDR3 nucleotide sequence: TGCGCCAGCAGCTTTGGGGGATCTAGCACAGATACGCAGTATTTT.

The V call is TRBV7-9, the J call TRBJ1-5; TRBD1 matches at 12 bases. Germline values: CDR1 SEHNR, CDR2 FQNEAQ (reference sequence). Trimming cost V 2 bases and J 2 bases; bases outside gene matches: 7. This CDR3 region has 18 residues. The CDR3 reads CASSLRGQGAGGNQPQHF. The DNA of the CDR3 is TGTGCCAGCAGCTTACGGGGACAGGGGGCAGGAGGCAATCAGCCCCAGCATTTT.

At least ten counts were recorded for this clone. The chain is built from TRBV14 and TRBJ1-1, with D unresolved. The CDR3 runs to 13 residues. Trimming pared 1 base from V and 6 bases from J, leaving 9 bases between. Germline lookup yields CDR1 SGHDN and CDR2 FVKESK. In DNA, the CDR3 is TGTGCCAGCAGCCAAGTTATTAGGTCTGAAGCTTTCTTT. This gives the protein CASSQVIRSEAFF. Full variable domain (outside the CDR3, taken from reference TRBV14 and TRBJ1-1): EAGVTQFPSHSVIEKGQTVTLRCDPISGHDNLYWYRRVMGKEIKFLLHFVKESKQDESGMPNNRFLAERTGGTYSTLKVQPAELEDSGVYFCASSQVIRSEAFFGQGTRLTVV.